This T cell receptor (beta chain) was found in a study of cytomegalovirus exposure and HLA in healthy donors. Whole-study findings and limits: Later, an analysis showed that TCR beta chains associated with HLA were more clonally expanded than others that were equally common.

From germline, CDR1 is MNHEY and CDR2 SVGAGI. The length of the CDR3 is 15 residues. After removal of 11 bases from V and 8 bases from J, the junction contained 17 bases not matched to a gene. This PCR relied on a set of 60 Vbeta primers and 13 Jbeta primers. Profiled with immunoSEQ multiplex PCR; TCRdb holds only in-frame clones, not every one. Here the sample spans under 150,000 clones, over 60% being singletons. As regards this clone: Its antigen is not known.

The V gene is TRBV6-5, the J gene TRBJ1-4, with 7 bases aligning to TRBD1. Specimen: PBMCs. The sequence was collected from a human donor in good health. The CDR3 sequence: CASMGLQQGDEKLFF. CDR3 DNA: TGTGCCTCAATGGGGCTCCAGCAGGGGGACGAAAAACTGTTTTTT.